Given below is one T cell receptor (beta chain) in context. Its specific antigen is unknown. Base qualities are not recorded, but no much larger clone differs from it by a single base. This entry belongs to a study of Ad26.COV2.S vaccination and SARS-CoV-2 variants (dated by TCRdb to the early 2020s). About the investigation overall: Vaccine-arm donors came from COV1001, a multicentre, randomized, double-blind, placebo-controlled phase I-IIa trial of Ad26.COV2.S in healthy adults. Dosing of Ad26.COV2.S was intramuscular, at either 5x10^10 or 1x10^11 viral particles, delivered as one shot or as two shots spaced 56 days apart. Sequencing of the TCRbeta repertoire served to evaluate the specificity and breadth of SARS-CoV-2-reactive T cell receptors following Ad26.COV2.S vaccination. The TCR-sequenced set comprised about 32 samples: some 20 Ad26.COV2.S vaccine recipients, 5 placebo recipients and 8 SARS-CoV-2 convalescent individuals. Trial participants were randomized into five groups of five, in which low-dose or high-dose Ad26.COV2.S was given once or twice, or placebo was given on both occasions. Blinding of investigators to trial group allocation was maintained during experiments and outcome assessment.

TCRbeta CDR3 regions were sequenced with the immunoSEQ Assay. After extraction, genomic DNA underwent amplification by bias-controlled multiplex PCR, followed by high-throughput sequencing. The original pipeline was this. To quantify the absolute abundance of each unique TCRbeta CDR3 region, sequences were collapsed and filtered. T cell fraction was estimated by normalization of TCRbeta template counts to usable DNA, with usable DNA being measured through amplification of reference genes present in all nucleated cells. Repertoire TCRs were annotated as SARS-CoV-2-specific by exact matching of V gene, CDR3 amino acid sequence and J gene to a known reactive TCR set. The reference SARS-CoV-2 TCR set was derived from MIRA and filtered for enrichment in COVID-19-positive ImmuneCODE repertoires, a step that removed public or cross-reactive TCRs. Using the MIRA antigens, annotated TCRs were further analysed by specific ORF or by position within an ORF. Breadth was defined as the number of annotated unique rearrangements divided by the total number of unique productive rearrangements, and depth was defined as the summed frequency of the annotated unique rearrangements. Two-sided Wilcoxon rank-sum tests were applied when comparing TCR breadth between groups. TCRdb retrieved this table from immuneACCESS and kept in-frame rearrangements only. Not all clones are present; in checked studies, unresolved V genes account for under half, and no reason is known for the remainder. D and trimming come from the DNA, and the V and J calls and clone size come from that table. In all, the sample holds 450,000 to 550,000 clones, and 89% of those were seen once. The top ten constitute 2.5% to 3% of the sample.

Broader findings and caveats from the paper: Spike-specific TCR breadth was higher in Ad26.COV2.S recipients than in placebo recipients (P = 0.0014). The study was not powered to compare responses between vaccine doses or regimens. The authors noted that total T cell responses may have been underestimated by the TCR breadth and depth analyses. After vaccination, substantial breadth of spike-specific CD8+ and CD4+ T cell responses was reported. Vaccine and placebo recipients had comparable non-spike TCR breadth, which fits with the vaccine containing only spike.

V gives up 4 bases and J gives up 0 bases, and the segment between their germline ends measures 13 bases. Inclusive of the bounding cysteine and phenylalanine, the CDR3 is 16 residues long. This entry keeps only the CDR3 DNA: 48 bases, framed from base 1. The germline V gene gives CDR1 as SGHDT and CDR2 as YYEEEE. This sample's treatment or condition label indicates: 15 to 20 received Ad26.COV2.S at low or high dose, single or two shots; about 5 received placebo; per-sample allocation not given. Repertoires of vaccine and placebo recipients were sequenced from samples collected on day 63 after the first injection. In Cohort 1b, about two dozen adults aged 18-55 years were enrolled at a single site in Boston, USA, between 29 July and 7 August 2020. As a vaccine, Ad26.COV2.S was a replication-incompetent adenovirus type 26 vector that expressed a prefusion-stabilized SARS-CoV-2 spike protein derived from the original Wuhan strain.

The sequence was obtained from a person aged 18-60 years who received the Ad26.COV2.S COVID-19 vaccine or a placebo. Recombination joined TRBV5-6 with TRBJ1-4; the D gene is perhaps TRBD1, from 6 matching bases. The sequencing here drew on peripheral blood, taken in a trial of Ad26.COV2.S vaccine versus placebo. The nucleotides are TGTGCCAGCAGCCGCCTACAGGGTGCAACTAATGAAAAACTGTTTTTT. It is translated as CASSRLQGATNEKLFF. Where the CDR3 stops, the reference TRBV5-6 and TRBJ1-4 genes take over; the full variable domain is DAGVTQSPTHLIKTRGQQVTLRCSPKSGHDTVSWYQQALGQGPQFIFQYYEEEERQRGNFPDRFSGHQFPNYSSELNVNALLLGDSALYLCASSRLQGATNEKLFFGSGTQLSVL.